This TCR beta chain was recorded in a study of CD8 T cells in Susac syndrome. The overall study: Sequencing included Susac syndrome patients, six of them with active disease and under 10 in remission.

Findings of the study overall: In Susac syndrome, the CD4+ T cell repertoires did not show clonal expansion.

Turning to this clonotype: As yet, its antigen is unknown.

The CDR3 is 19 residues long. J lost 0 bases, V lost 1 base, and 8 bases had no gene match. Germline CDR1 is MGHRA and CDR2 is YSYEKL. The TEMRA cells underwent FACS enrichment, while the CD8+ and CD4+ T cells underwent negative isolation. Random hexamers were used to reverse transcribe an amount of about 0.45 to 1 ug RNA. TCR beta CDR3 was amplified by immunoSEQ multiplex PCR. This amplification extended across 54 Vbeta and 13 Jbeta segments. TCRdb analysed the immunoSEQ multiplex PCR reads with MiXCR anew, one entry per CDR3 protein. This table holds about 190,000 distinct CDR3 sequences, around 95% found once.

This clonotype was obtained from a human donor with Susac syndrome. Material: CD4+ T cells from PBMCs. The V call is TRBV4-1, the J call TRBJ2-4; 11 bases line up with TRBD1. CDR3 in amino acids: CASSQGSGQGVRAKNIQYF. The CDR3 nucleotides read TGCGCCAGCAGCCAAGGATCGGGACAGGGGGTGAGAGCCAAAAACATTCAGTACTTC.